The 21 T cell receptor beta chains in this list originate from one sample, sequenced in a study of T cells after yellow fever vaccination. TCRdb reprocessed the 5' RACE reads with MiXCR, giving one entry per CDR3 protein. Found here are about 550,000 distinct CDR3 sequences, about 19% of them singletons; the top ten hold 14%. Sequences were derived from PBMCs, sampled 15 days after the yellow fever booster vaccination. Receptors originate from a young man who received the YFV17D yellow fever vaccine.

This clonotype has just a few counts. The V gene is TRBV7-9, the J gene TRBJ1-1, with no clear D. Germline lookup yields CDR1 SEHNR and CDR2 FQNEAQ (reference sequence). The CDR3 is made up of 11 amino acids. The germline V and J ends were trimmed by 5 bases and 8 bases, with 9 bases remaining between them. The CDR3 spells CASSSPLEAFF. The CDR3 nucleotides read TGTGCCAGCAGCAGCCCCCTCGAAGCTTTCTTT.

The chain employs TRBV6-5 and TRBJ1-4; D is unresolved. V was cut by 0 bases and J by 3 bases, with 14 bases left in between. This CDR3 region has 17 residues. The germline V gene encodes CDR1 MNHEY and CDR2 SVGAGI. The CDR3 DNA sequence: TGTGCCAGCAGTTACTCGATCCAGCCGCCGGCTAATGAAAAACTGTTTTTT. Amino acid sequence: CASSYSIQPPANEKLFF.

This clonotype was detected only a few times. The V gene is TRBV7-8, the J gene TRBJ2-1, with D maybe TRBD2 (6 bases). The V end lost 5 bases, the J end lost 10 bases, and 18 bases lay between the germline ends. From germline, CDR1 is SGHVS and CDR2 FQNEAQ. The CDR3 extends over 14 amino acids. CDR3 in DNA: TGTGCCAGCAGCACACCGGGACTGAACTTGGAGCAGTTCTTC. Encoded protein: CASSTPGLNLEQFF.

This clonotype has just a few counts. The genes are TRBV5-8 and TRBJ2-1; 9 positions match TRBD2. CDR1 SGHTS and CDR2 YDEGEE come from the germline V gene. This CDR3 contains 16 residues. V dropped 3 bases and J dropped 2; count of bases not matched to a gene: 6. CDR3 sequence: CASSWGTSNTYNEQFF. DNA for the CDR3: TGTGCCAGCAGCTGGGGGACTAGCAACACCTACAATGAGCAGTTCTTC.

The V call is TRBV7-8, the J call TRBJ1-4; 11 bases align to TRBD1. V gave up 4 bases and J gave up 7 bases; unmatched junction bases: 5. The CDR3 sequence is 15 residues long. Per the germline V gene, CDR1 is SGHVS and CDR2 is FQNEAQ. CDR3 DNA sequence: TGTGCCAGCAGCTCAGCCGGGACAGGGGGTGAAAAACTGTTTTTT. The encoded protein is CASSSAGTGGEKLFF.

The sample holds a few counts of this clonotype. CDR3 sequence (DNA): TGCAGCGTGGAACTAGCAGCTGGCACAGATACGCAGTATTTT. This gives the protein CSVELAAGTDTQYF. This chain links TRBV29-1 with TRBJ2-3; D might be TRBD2 (6 bases). In germline, CDR1 is SQVTM, CDR2 ANQGSEA. With 6 bases removed from V and 1 base from J, the gap between germline ends came to 14 bases. This CDR3 has 14 amino acids.

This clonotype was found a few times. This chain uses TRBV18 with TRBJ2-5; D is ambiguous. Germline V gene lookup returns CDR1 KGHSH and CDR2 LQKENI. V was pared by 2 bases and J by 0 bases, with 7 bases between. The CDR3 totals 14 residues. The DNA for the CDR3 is TGTGCCAGCTCACCATCCCAGTACCAAGAGACCCAGTACTTC. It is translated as CASSPSQYQETQYF.

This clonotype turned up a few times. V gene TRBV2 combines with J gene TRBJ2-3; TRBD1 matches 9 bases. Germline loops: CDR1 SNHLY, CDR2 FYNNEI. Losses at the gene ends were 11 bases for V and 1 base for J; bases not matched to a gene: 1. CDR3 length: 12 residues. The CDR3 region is CAGDRGTDTQYF. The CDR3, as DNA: TGTGCCGGGGACAGGGGCACAGATACGCAGTATTTT.

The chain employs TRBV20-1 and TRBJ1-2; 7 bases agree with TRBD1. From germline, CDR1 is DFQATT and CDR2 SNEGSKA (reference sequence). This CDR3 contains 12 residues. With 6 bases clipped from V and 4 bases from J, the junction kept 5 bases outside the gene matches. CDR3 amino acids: CSATGLAYGYTF. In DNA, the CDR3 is TGCAGTGCGACAGGGCTCGCCTATGGCTACACCTTC.

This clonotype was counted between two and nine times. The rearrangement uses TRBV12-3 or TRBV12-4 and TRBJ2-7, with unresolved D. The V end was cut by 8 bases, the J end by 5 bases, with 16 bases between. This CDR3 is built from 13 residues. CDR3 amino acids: CASGSRQGNEQYF. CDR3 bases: TGTGCCAGCGGTTCGCGGCAAGGGAACGAGCAGTACTTC.

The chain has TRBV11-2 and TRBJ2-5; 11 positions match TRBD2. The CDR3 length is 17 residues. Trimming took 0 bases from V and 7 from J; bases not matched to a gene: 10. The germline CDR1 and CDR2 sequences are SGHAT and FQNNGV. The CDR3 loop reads CASSLELAGASRGTQYF. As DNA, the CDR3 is TGTGCCAGCAGCTTAGAACTAGCGGGAGCATCCCGGGGGACCCAGTACTTC.

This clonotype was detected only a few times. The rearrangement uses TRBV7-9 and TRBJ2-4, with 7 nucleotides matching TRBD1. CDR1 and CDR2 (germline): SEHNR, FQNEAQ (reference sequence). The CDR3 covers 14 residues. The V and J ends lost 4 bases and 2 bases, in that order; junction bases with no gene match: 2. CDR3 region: CASSSDRTKNIQYF. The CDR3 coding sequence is TGTGCCAGCAGCTCGGACAGGACCAAAAACATTCAGTACTTC.

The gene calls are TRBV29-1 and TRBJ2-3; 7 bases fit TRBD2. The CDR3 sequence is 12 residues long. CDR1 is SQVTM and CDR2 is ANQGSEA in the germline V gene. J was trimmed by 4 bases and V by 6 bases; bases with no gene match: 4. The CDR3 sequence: CSVRGSPDTQYF. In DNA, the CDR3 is TGCAGCGTGCGGGGGAGCCCAGATACGCAGTATTTT.

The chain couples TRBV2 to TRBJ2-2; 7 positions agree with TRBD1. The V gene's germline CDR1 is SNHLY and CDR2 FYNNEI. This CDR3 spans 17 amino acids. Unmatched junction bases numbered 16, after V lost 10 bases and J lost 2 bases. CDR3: CAISLDREWGNTGELFF. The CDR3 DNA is TGTGCCATTTCCCTAGACAGGGAGTGGGGAAACACCGGGGAGCTGTTTTTT.

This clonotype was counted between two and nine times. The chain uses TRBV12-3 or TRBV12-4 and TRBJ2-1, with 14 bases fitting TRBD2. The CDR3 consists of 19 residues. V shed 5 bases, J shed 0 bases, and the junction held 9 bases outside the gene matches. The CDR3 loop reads CASSLRLAGGRSSYNEQFF. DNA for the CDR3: TGTGCCAGCAGTCTCCGACTAGCGGGAGGGCGAAGCTCCTACAATGAGCAGTTCTTC.

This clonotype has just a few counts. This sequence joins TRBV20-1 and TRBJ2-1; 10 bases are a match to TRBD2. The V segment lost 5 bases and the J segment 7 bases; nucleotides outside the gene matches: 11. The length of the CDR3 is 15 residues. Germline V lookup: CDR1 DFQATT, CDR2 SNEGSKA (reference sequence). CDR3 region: CSASSGLANHNEQFF. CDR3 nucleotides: TGCAGTGCTTCTTCGGGACTAGCGAACCATAATGAGCAGTTCTTC.

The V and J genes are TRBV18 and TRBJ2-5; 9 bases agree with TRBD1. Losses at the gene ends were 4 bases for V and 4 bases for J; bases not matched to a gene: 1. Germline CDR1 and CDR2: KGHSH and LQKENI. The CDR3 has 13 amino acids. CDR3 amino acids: CASSRTGAETQYF. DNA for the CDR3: TGTGCCAGCTCACGGACAGGGGCAGAGACCCAGTACTTC.

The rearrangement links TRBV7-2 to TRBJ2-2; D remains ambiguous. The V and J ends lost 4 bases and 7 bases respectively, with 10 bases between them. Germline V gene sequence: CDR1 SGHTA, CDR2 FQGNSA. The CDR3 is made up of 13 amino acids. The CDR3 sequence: CASSYGWDGELFF. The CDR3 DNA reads TGTGCCAGCAGCTATGGGTGGGACGGGGAGCTGTTTTTT.

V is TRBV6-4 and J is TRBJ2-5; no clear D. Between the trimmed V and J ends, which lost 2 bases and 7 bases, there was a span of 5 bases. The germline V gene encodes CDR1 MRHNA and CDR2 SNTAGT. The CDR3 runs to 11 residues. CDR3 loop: CASSDAGTQYF. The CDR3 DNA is TGTGCCAGCAGTGACGCAGGGACCCAGTACTTC.

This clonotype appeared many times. DNA of the CDR3: TGTGCCAGCAGCTTAGCTAGCGGACCCAATGAGCAGTTCTTC. Amino acids: CASSLASGPNEQFF. The chain uses TRBV7-2 and TRBJ2-1, with a possible D match to TRBD2 (6 bases). The CDR3 extends over 14 amino acids. Germline V CDR1 and CDR2: SGHTA, FQGNSA. V was trimmed by 0 bases and J by 6 bases, leaving 9 bases between them.

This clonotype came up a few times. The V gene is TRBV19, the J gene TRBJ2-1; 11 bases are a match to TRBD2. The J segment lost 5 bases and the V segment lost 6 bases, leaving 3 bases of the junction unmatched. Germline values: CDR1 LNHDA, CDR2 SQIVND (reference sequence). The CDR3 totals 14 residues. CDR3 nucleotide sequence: TGTGCCAGTAGCGGGACTAGCGGTCACAATGAGCAGTTCTTC. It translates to CASSGTSGHNEQFF.